Listed below are T cell receptor beta chains from one sample, sequenced in a study of T cells in Graves' hyperthyroidism and ophthalmopathy. TCRdb redid the calling of the multiplex PCR reads with MiXCR, one entry per CDR3 protein. There are over 300,000 distinct CDR3 sequences in the sample; 11% to 15% occur only once, and 9.5% to 12% lies in the top ten. The sequencing sample was made of blood. The receptor source for this set is a woman in her fifties or sixties with Graves' hyperthyroidism. Both conserved end residues are trimmed from each CDR3. The D gene is left open where the match is weak. Part of the rows lack a size; the others show once, few, many or a class for expanded clones.

>10|few|TRBJ2-1|NA|TRBV6-1
ATGGSYNEQF
>10|few|TRBJ1-1|NA|TRBV12-3/TRBV12-4
ASSRPYTEAF
>11|NA|TRBJ2-7|NA|TRBV20-1
SASRVPSGEQY
>11|NA|TRBJ1-5|NA|TRBV5-5
ASSLVSNQPQH
>11|many|TRBJ2-5|NA|TRBV11-2
ASSFGRQETQY
>16|many|TRBJ2-1|TRBD2|TRBV24-1
ATSDSASGRAYYNEQF
>10|NA|TRBJ2-7|TRBD2|TRBV9
ASSFGGEQQY
>14|many|TRBJ2-1|NA|TRBV11-2
ASRPPLGGAGNEQF
>12|many|TRBJ2-3|TRBD2|TRBV18
ASSPGGGVDTQY
>12|many|TRBJ2-7|NA|TRBV5-1
ASSFTPPSNEQY
>11|few|TRBJ1-1|TRBD1|TRBV20-1
SVGTEMNTEAF
>21|NA|TRBJ2-3|TRBD2|TRBV4-1
ASRQGSLGRSGRPTPTVDTQY
>15|many|TRBJ1-1|TRBD1|TRBV19
ASSIGWTGPTNTEAF
>12|many|TRBJ1-4|TRBD1|TRBV28
ASRSGGMREKLF
>12|few|TRBJ1-2|NA|TRBV5-4
ASSYRDINYGYT
>14|NA|TRBJ2-7|TRBD1|TRBV30
AWRLTSGQAFDEQY
>16|NA|TRBJ2-4|NA|TRBV7-8
ASSLARTGLGPKNIQY
>15|few|TRBJ2-2|TRBD1|TRBV19
ASSGGQGDKRTGELF
>18|many|TRBJ2-1|TRBD2|TRBV11-3
ASSLGEGRLAGGLGNEQF
>12|many|TRBJ2-2|NA|TRBV5-1
ASSPRTVTGELF
>11|many|TRBJ1-1|TRBD1|TRBV10-2
ASRDRVRGEAF
>11|NA|TRBJ1-1|NA|TRBV29-1
SVTRGSKTEAF
>14|many|TRBJ2-3|NA|TRBV24-1
ATSDEDPSSRDTQY
>11|many|TRBJ1-5|NA|TRBV2
ASGRSQHQPQH
>17|NA|TRBJ1-5|NA|TRBV6-9
ASSLVGAGPLHSNQPQH
>13|many|TRBJ1-1|NA|TRBV3-1
ASSQESRGNTEAF
>14|many|TRBJ2-1|TRBD1|TRBV5-1
ASSLGDRADYNEQF
>11|NA|TRBJ1-2|NA|TRBV24-1
ATGGSTEYGYT
>12|many|TRBJ2-1|NA|TRBV7-9
ASRTAGYYNEQF
>16|many|TRBJ2-7|TRBD2|TRBV12-3/TRBV12-4
ASSLGQRESSPNYEQY
>11|few|TRBJ2-2|NA|TRBV9
ASSVGHTGELF
>12|NA|TRBJ1-2|TRBD1|TRBV5-6
ASSKGQGSKLAT
>13|many|TRBJ2-3|TRBD1|TRBV7-9
ASSTQGAGTDTQY
>13|many|TRBJ2-5|NA|TRBV20-1
SAREGRTLQETQY
>11|many|TRBJ2-1|TRBD2|TRBV5-1
ASSFPGGNEQF
>12|many|TRBJ1-2|NA|TRBV4-1
ASRGYLDRDGYT
>11|many|TRBJ2-1|NA|TRBV3-1
ASSRGNPYEQF
>11|NA|TRBJ1-1|NA|TRBV18
ASPPPGNTEAF
>12|many|TRBJ2-5|NA|TRBV20-1
SALRGVGQETQY
>14|NA|TRBJ2-1|TRBD2|TRBV5-5
ASSQAGTSGLNEQF
>11|few|TRBJ1-1|NA|TRBV6-1
ATLEAVPRKAF
>12|many|TRBJ2-1|NA|TRBV29-1
SVVRDSNYNEQF
>11|few|TRBJ2-7|NA|TRBV28
ASTLTGARGQY
>15|NA|TRBJ2-3|TRBD2|TRBV7-6
ASSLGGTSGRRDTQY